The T cell receptor beta chain under discussion was sequenced for a study of control samples from healthy donors and cancer patients. The data were produced by immunoSEQ multiplex PCR, yet TCRdb's version contains in-frame clones alone and is incomplete. The profile shows 350,000 to 450,000 clones, approximately 92% of them singletons. The sequencing input was PBMCs. This receptor was identified in a middle-aged man with head and neck cancer.

The CDR3 loop reads CASRGDRAEKLFF. The CDR3 bases are TGTGCCAGCAGGGGGGACAGGGCCGAAAAACTGTTTTTT. This chain joins TRBV6-5 and TRBJ1-4; TRBD1 agrees at 9 bases. V shed 6 bases, J shed 8 bases, and the junction held 4 bases outside the gene matches. Germline V gene sequence: CDR1 MNHEY, CDR2 SVGAGI. This CDR3 is built from 13 residues.